Below, 11 T cell receptor beta chains from the same sample are listed, as sequenced in a study of cytomegalovirus exposure and HLA in healthy donors. 13 Jbeta primers and 60 Vbeta primers were used for the PCR. The repertoire was sequenced with immunoSEQ multiplex PCR; TCRdb's copy has only in-frame clones and lacks some. Of 90,000 to 120,000 clones listed, around 80% were seen once; the top ten hold approximately 2%. Material for sequencing was PBMCs. The receptors originated from a woman aged 40 to 50 in good health and CMV-seronegative.

This rearrangement joins TRBV7-2 to TRBJ1-6; TRBD1 matches 8 bases. With 6 bases clipped from V and 8 bases from J, the junction kept 3 bases outside the gene matches. The CDR3 spans 13 residues. Germline CDR1 reads SGHTA; CDR2 reads FQGNSA. CDR3: CASRDREDSPLHF. As DNA, the CDR3 is TGTGCCAGCAGGGACAGGGAGGATTCACCCCTCCACTTT.

This chain links TRBV27 with TRBJ2-3, with 7 nucleotides matching TRBD2. The CDR3 covers 18 residues. Trimming cost V 6 bases and J 6 bases; bases outside gene matches: 21. Looked up from germline, CDR1 is MNHEY and CDR2 is SMNVEV (reference sequence). CDR3 bases: TGTGCCAGCAGCCACCCCTTGACCGGGAGCGGGGTCCCGGATACGCAGTATTTT. Translating it yields CASSHPLTGSGVPDTQYF.

The rearrangement uses TRBV21-1 and TRBJ1-5; TRBD1 reflects the table's D call only, with no check against the DNA. TRBV21-1 has pseudogene status. The CDR3 length is 17 residues. The CDR3 loop reads CATRPNPDRGVVQPQHF. The CDR3 DNA is TGTGCCACGCGACCCAACCCAGACAGGGGAGTCGTTCAGCCCCAGCATTTT.

This clone was detected only once. The chain is built from TRBV6-1 and TRBJ2-1, with 7 bases identical to TRBD1. V lost 6 bases, J lost 15 bases, and 20 bases stayed unmatched. The CDR3 is 15 amino acids. Germline assignment: CDR1 MNHNS and CDR2 SASEGT. This chain's CDR3 is CASRPLLQGLSSGFF. The CDR3 nucleotides are TGTGCCAGCAGGCCCCTCCTACAGGGGCTTTCTTCTGGGTTCTTC.

As concerns this clone: Other DNA sequences from this sample encode an identical CDR3 as well. This CDR3 reads CASRGSPSYEQYF. CDR3 nucleotides: TGTGCCTCGAGAGGTAGCCCGTCCTACGAGCAGTACTTC. The V and J genes are TRBV28 and TRBJ2-7; D is ambiguous. V was clipped by 11 bases and J by 1 base, with 15 bases between them. The CDR3 contains 13 residues. CDR1 is MDHEN, CDR2 SYDVKM, per germline.

This chain uses TRBV7-2 with TRBJ2-5; possibly TRBD1 for D (6 bases). V lost 5 bases, J lost 4 bases, and 14 bases lay in between. Germline V gives CDR1 SGHTA, CDR2 FQGNSA. The CDR3 is made up of 14 amino acids. The CDR3 region is CASSPGRGRETQYF. The CDR3 DNA sequence: TGTGCCAGCAGCCCCGGAAGGGGGAGAGAGACCCAGTACTTC. The complete variable domain, with remaining parts taken from reference TRBV7-2 and TRBJ2-5, reads GAGVSQSPSNKVTEKGKDVELRCDPISGHTALYWYRQSLGQGLEFLIYFQGNSAPDKSGLPSDRFSAERTGGSVSTLTIQRTQQEDSAVYLCASSPGRGRETQYFGPGTRLLVL.

The V gene is TRBV7-9, the J gene TRBJ1-3; D unclear. V lost 0 bases and J lost 0, with 9 bases in between. The CDR3 spans 16 residues. CDR1 and CDR2 from the germline V gene are SEHNR and FQNEAQ (reference sequence). Written as DNA, the CDR3 is TGTGCCAGCAGCTTAGCTGGGCCCCTCTCTGGAAACACCATATATTTT. Its protein product is CASSLAGPLSGNTIYF.

V gene TRBV7-2 combines with J gene TRBJ1-2; no clear D. Germline V gene sequence: CDR1 SGHTA, CDR2 FQGNSA. Trimming pared 5 bases from V and 1 base from J, leaving 8 bases between. The CDR3 loop spans 13 amino acids. The DNA of the CDR3 is TGTGCCAGCAGCCTAGAGAGTAACTATGGCTACACCTTC. Protein product: CASSLESNYGYTF.

The rearrangement links TRBV7-2 to TRBJ1-1; 7 nucleotides align to TRBD1. Trimming cost V 5 bases and J 5 bases; bases outside gene matches: 8. The germline V gene has CDR1 SGHTA and CDR2 FQGNSA. The CDR3 has 14 residues. CDR3 sequence reads: CASSLTGAYTEAFF. The CDR3 bases are TGTGCCAGCAGCCTCACAGGGGCATATACTGAAGCTTTCTTT.

The J gene is TRBJ2-7, the V gene TRBV30; D is uncertain. Germline CDR1 GTSNPN, CDR2 SVGIG (reference sequence). Trimming took off 2 bases at V and 0 bases at J, with 11 bases between the two ends. CDR3 length: 14 amino acids. CDR3 region: CAWSSLPTSYEQYF. The CDR3 region has the DNA TGTGCCTGGAGTAGCCTCCCAACCTCCTACGAGCAGTACTTC.

This chain connects TRBV28 to TRBJ1-3, with D uncertain. This CDR3 is 14 amino acids long. Germline lookup yields CDR1 MDHEN and CDR2 SYDVKM. The V gene lost 5 bases and the J gene lost 1 base, with 9 bases spanning the gap. CDR3 sequence reads: CASSPAGSGNTIYF. The CDR3 coding sequence is TGTGCCAGCAGTCCTGCGGGTTCTGGAAACACCATATATTTT.